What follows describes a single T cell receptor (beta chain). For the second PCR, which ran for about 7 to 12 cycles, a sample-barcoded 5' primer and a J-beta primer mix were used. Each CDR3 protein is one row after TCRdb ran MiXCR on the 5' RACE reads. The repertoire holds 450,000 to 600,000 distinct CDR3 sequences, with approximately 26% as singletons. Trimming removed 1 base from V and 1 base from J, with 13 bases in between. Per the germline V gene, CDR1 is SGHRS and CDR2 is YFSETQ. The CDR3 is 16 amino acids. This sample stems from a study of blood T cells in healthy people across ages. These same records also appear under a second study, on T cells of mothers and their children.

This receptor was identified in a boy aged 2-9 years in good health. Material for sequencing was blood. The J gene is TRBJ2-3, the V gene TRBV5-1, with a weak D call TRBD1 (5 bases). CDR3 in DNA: TGCGCCAGCAGCTTGAGTATCGGCAGGGGCACAGATACGCAGTATTTT. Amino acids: CASSLSIGRGTDTQYF. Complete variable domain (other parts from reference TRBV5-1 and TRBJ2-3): KAGVTQTPRYLIKTRGQQVTLSCSPISGHRSVSWYQQTPGQGLQFLFEYFSETQRNKGNFPGRFSGRQFSNSRSEMNVSTLELGDSALYLCASSLSIGRGTDTQYFGPGTRLTVL.